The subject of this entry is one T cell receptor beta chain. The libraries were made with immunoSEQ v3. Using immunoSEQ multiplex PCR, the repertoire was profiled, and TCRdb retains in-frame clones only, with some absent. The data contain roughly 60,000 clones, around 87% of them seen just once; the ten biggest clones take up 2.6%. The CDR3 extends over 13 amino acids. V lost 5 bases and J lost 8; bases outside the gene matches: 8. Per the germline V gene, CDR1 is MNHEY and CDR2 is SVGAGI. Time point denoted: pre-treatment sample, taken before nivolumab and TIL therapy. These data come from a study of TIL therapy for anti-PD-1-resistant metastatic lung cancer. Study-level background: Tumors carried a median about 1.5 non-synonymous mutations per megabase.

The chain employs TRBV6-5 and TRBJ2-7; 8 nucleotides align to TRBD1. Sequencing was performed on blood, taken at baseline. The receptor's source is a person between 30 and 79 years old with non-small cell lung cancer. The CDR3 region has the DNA TGTGCCAGCAGTCAATTACAGGGGGGCAAGCAGTACTTC. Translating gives CASSQLQGGKQYF.